The T cell receptor beta chain described here comes from a study of blood T cell repertoires in COVID-19. Turning to the study itself: The United States, Italy and Spain provided the acute and convalescent COVID-19 samples. PBMCs, B-cell-depleted T cells, or T cells provided the cDNA or gDNA that made up the material.

Study processing details: The assay estimated nucleated cells by amplifying reference gene primers. The assay was immunoSEQ multiplex PCR, and TCRdb's table has in-frame clones only and misses some. Clone size and the V and J calls come from that table; the DNA yielded D and trimming. The table records about 140,000 clones, about 86% of them present only once. The V end was cut by 6 bases, the J end by 10 bases, with 16 bases between. This CDR3 has 13 residues. The source material was peripheral blood. The chain couples TRBV12-3 or TRBV12-4 to TRBJ2-1; a possible D gene is TRBD2 (5 bases). This receptor was identified in a human donor in a cohort sampled during active COVID-19. CDR3 nucleotide sequence: TGTGCCAGCAGCCCCAGGAGGACCCAGGAGCAGTTCTTC. This translates into CASSPRRTQEQFF.